What follows are 25 T cell receptor beta chains derived from one specimen sequenced in a study of OX40 agonist ivuxolimab in advanced cancers. Clones were read by immunoSEQ multiplex PCR, and TCRdb kept only the in-frame ones, dropping some. The sample comprises about 79,000 clones, roughly 85% of which are singletons, and over 4% rests with the top ten. The sample was CD4+ or CD8+ T cells sorted from blood, taken in a trial of the OX40 agonist ivuxolimab. Source of these receptors: an adult with an advanced solid tumor such as melanoma, head and neck, liver or kidney cancer.

This clone was picked up a small number of times. The germline gene is not matched at one end of the junction; a read error may be the cause. The rearrangement links TRBV18 to TRBJ2-7; TRBD1 might be the D (6 bases). The CDR3 length is 12 residues. In germline, CDR1 is KGHSH, CDR2 LQKENI. CDR3 in amino acids: CASSPQGDEQYF. The CDR3 DNA is TGTGCCAGCTCCCCACAGGGAGACGAGCAGTACTTC.

For the CDR3, the DNA is TGTGCCATCAGTGCCGGGGCCGGGGAGCTGTTTTTT. Translating gives CAISAGAGELFF. The chain carries TRBV10-3 and TRBJ2-2; TRBD2 might be the D (5 bases). Germline loops: CDR1 ENHRY, CDR2 SYGVKD. V lost 4 bases, J lost 6 bases, and 6 bases lay in between. The length of the CDR3 is 12 residues.

This clone was seen a single time. The V gene is TRBV6-5, the J gene TRBJ2-1, with TRBD1 as a possible D gene (5 bases). Germline CDR1 and CDR2: MNHEY and SVGAGI. The CDR3 runs 16 residues. Trimming removed 4 bases at V and 0 bases at J, with 13 bases between. The DNA for the CDR3 is TGTGCCAGCAGTTTCAACAGGATGAGCTCCTACAATGAGCAGTTCTTC. Translating it yields CASSFNRMSSYNEQFF.

The rearrangement joins TRBV13 to TRBJ2-1, with 7 bases matching TRBD2. This CDR3 spans 15 amino acids. Germline V gene sequence: CDR1 PRHDT, CDR2 FYEKMQ (reference sequence). J lost 1 base, V lost 5 bases, and 5 bases had no gene match. CDR3 sequence: CASSRLAGSYNEQFF. CDR3 nucleotides: TGTGCCAGCAGCCGACTAGCTGGGTCCTACAATGAGCAGTTCTTC.

The rearrangement joins TRBV10-3 to TRBJ1-3; tentatively, D is TRBD1 (5 bases). This CDR3 is built from 14 residues. Between the trimmed V and J ends, which lost 6 bases and 0 bases, there was a span of 9 bases. CDR1 and CDR2 (germline): ENHRY, SYGVKD. The CDR3 loop is CAISTGRSGNTIYF. The CDR3 DNA is TGTGCCATCAGCACAGGACGCTCTGGAAACACCATATATTTT.

This clone appeared a single time. J is TRBJ2-1 and V is TRBV5-8; 7 bases agree with TRBD1. V shed 4 bases, J shed 8 bases, and the junction held 3 bases outside the gene matches. The CDR3 loop spans 12 amino acids. CDR1 SGHTS and CDR2 YDEGEE come from the germline V gene. The CDR3 reads CASSRDRDEQFF. The CDR3 nucleotides are TGTGCCAGCAGCCGAGACAGGGATGAGCAGTTCTTC.

The CDR3 loop reads CASSFVAAPYNEQFF. DNA of the CDR3: TGTGCCAGCAGCTTCGTGGCCGCCCCCTACAATGAGCAGTTCTTC. The chain employs TRBV7-9 and TRBJ2-1; D not resolved. Trimming removed 3 bases at V and 2 bases at J, with 11 bases between. The CDR3 runs 15 residues. Germline V gene sequence: CDR1 SEHNR, CDR2 FQNEAQ (reference sequence).

The chain carries TRBV28 and TRBJ1-4, with D possibly TRBD1 on 5 matching bases. Between the trimmed V and J ends, which lost 2 bases and 0 bases, there was a span of 7 bases. This CDR3 has 15 amino acids. In germline, CDR1 is MDHEN, CDR2 SYDVKM. The CDR3 nucleotides are TGTGCCAGCAGTTTAGGGGGTGCAACTAATGAAAAACTGTTTTTT. Its protein is CASSLGGATNEKLFF.

The chain combines TRBV5-1 with TRBJ2-5; TRBD2 agrees at 10 bases. This CDR3 contains 16 residues. Trimming took 3 bases from V and 4 from J; bases not matched to a gene: 9. CDR1 and CDR2 (germline): SGHRS, YFSETQ. CDR3 region: CASSYGLAENGETQYF. The CDR3, as DNA: TGCGCCAGCAGCTATGGACTAGCGGAAAATGGAGAGACCCAGTACTTC.

J is TRBJ2-2 and V is TRBV7-6, with D maybe TRBD1 (7 bases). CDR1 and CDR2 (germline): SGHVS, FNYEAQ. Trimming removed 7 bases from V and 5 bases from J, with 17 bases in between. CDR3 length: 15 residues. In DNA, the CDR3 is TGTGCCAGCACCAAGGGGCAGGGGGGAACCGGGGAGCTGTTTTTT. This sequence encodes CASTKGQGGTGELFF.

The rearrangement joins TRBV6-1 to TRBJ2-7; 12 positions agree with TRBD1. The CDR3 has 15 residues. J gave up 4 bases and V 5 bases, and 6 bases lay outside the gene matches. The germline V gene encodes CDR1 MNHNS and CDR2 SASEGT. The CDR3 bases are TGTGCCAGCAGTCCCCGGGACAGGGGGCTTTACGAGCAGTACTTC. Protein product: CASSPRDRGLYEQYF.

In this sample, this clone turned up a few times. The gene calls are TRBV6-1 and TRBJ1-5; 8 bases are shared with TRBD1. The CDR3 runs to 15 residues. J was trimmed by 2 bases and V by 6 bases; bases with no gene match: 6. Germline V lookup: CDR1 MNHNS, CDR2 SASEGT. The CDR3 loop is CASRPGQGGNQPQHF. Written as DNA, the CDR3 is TGTGCCAGCAGACCCGGACAGGGAGGCAATCAGCCCCAGCATTTT.

This rearrangement joins TRBV27 to TRBJ2-2, with D possibly called TRBD1 or TRBD2 (5 bases each). The germline V gene encodes CDR1 MNHEY and CDR2 SMNVEV (reference sequence). V shed 0 bases and J shed 4 bases, with 15 bases lying between them. The CDR3 is made up of 17 amino acids. The CDR3 here is CASSLSPGTRPTGELFF. The CDR3 nucleotides read TGTGCCAGCAGTTTATCCCCCGGGACCAGGCCCACCGGGGAGCTGTTTTTT.

The chain employs TRBV7-2 and TRBJ2-1; the D gene is possibly TRBD2 (6 bases). The V gene lost 3 bases and the J gene lost 8 bases, with 14 bases spanning the gap. CDR1 is SGHTA and CDR2 is FQGNSA in the germline V gene. The CDR3 contains 14 residues. In nucleotides, the CDR3 is TGTGCCAGCAGCTTTACCGGGAGCGCGGATGAGCAGTTCTTC. Protein: CASSFTGSADEQFF.

The J gene is TRBJ2-2, the V gene TRBV29-1; D is possibly TRBD2 (5 bases). Trimming removed 5 bases at V and 3 bases at J, with 16 bases between. The CDR3 runs 15 residues. Looked up from germline, CDR1 is SQVTM and CDR2 is ANQGSEA. For the CDR3, the DNA is TGCAGCGTTCCCCGGCAGGTGGGAGACACCGGGGAGCTGTTTTTT. The encoded protein is CSVPRQVGDTGELFF.

V is TRBV18 and J is TRBJ2-5; no definite D call. The CDR3 has 14 amino acids. Germline-derived CDR1 and CDR2 are KGHSH and LQKENI. V was cut by 3 bases and J by 4 bases, with 12 bases left in between. The CDR3 coding sequence is TGTGCCAGCTCACCGGGGATGGGTCGAGAGACCCAGTACTTC. Its translation is CASSPGMGRETQYF.

V is TRBV28 and J is TRBJ2-5, with 8 bases matching TRBD2. J was trimmed by 5 bases and V by 8 bases; bases with no gene match: 7. Germline V gives CDR1 MDHEN, CDR2 SYDVKM. CDR3 size: 13 residues. The CDR3 here is CASLLAGGETQYF. In DNA form, the CDR3 reads TGTGCCAGCCTGCTAGCGGGCGGGGAGACCCAGTACTTC.

V is TRBV9 and J is TRBJ2-5; 8 positions agree with TRBD2. The CDR3 length is 17 residues. V was pared by 0 bases and J by 5 bases, with 12 bases of the junction left unmatched. Germline V CDR1 and CDR2: SGDLS, YYNGEE. The CDR3 DNA reads as TGTGCCAGCAGCGTAGGGGGAGCGGGAGCCTTCGGGGAGACCCAGTACTTC. Amino acids: CASSVGGAGAFGETQYF.

The V and J genes are TRBV2 and TRBJ2-7; 8 nucleotides agree with TRBD2. J gave up 6 bases and V 3 bases, and 7 bases lay outside the gene matches. CDR3 size: 14 residues. Germline CDR1 is SNHLY and CDR2 is FYNNEI. CDR3 nucleotides: TGTGCCAGCAGTGAGATTGGGACTAGTGGCGAGCAGTACTTC. Translated, it gives CASSEIGTSGEQYF.

The V and J genes are TRBV6-5 and TRBJ2-5; either TRBD1 or TRBD2 may supply D (5 bases each). This CDR3 spans 15 amino acids. Germline V gene lookup returns CDR1 MNHEY and CDR2 SVGAGI. Trimming pared 7 bases from V and 4 bases from J, leaving 19 bases between. DNA for the CDR3: TGTGCCAGCACCCCGACAGTGGGAGAGGGAGAGACCCAGTACTTC. The encoded protein is CASTPTVGEGETQYF.

CDR3 amino acids: CASSDTATTNEKLFF. The CDR3 DNA reads as TGTGCCAGCAGTGACACAGCAACAACTAATGAAAAACTGTTTTTT. J is TRBJ1-4 and V is TRBV6-1, with no clear D. Between the trimmed V and J ends, which lost 3 bases and 0 bases, there was a span of 8 bases. CDR1 MNHNS and CDR2 SASEGT come from the germline V gene. The CDR3 has 15 amino acids.

This clone was counted only a few times. This chain joins TRBV5-1 and TRBJ1-1; D is unresolved. Germline V CDR1 and CDR2: SGHRS, YFSETQ. V was cut by 0 bases and J by 7 bases, with 4 bases left in between. The CDR3 runs to 11 residues. The CDR3 loop reads CASSLGHEAFF. The DNA of the CDR3 is TGCGCCAGCAGCTTGGGGCATGAAGCTTTCTTT.

The rearrangement uses TRBV4-1 and TRBJ2-1; 8 bases are a match to TRBD2. Trimming took 5 bases from V and 4 from J; bases not matched to a gene: 7. This CDR3 is 15 amino acids long. Germline V CDR1 and CDR2: MGHRA, YSYEKL. CDR3 sequence: CASSYGLASYNEQFF. The CDR3 DNA sequence: TGCGCCAGCAGCTATGGACTAGCATCTTACAATGAGCAGTTCTTC.

The V gene is TRBV27, the J gene TRBJ1-1, with 10 positions matching TRBD1. CDR3 length equals 15 residues. In germline, CDR1 is MNHEY, CDR2 SMNVEV (reference sequence). After removal of 6 bases from V and 4 bases from J, the junction contained 8 bases not matched to a gene. The CDR3, as DNA: TGTGCCAGCAGCCGGGACAGGGGAGGCGGCACTGAAGCTTTCTTT. Encoded protein: CASSRDRGGGTEAFF.

The gene calls are TRBV5-1 and TRBJ2-3, with D possibly TRBD2 on 6 matching bases. The CDR3 extends over 14 amino acids. Trimming shortened V by 1 base and J by 5 bases, and 11 bases separated the two germline ends. In germline, CDR1 is SGHRS, CDR2 YFSETQ. CDR3 in amino acids: CASSLRGTGDTQYF. CDR3 coding DNA: TGCGCCAGCAGCTTGCGCGGGACCGGAGATACGCAGTATTTT.